These 20 T cell receptor beta chains were sequenced from one sample in a study of blood T cell repertoires in COVID-19. TCRdb keeps only in-frame clones here, not all; method: immunoSEQ multiplex PCR. The sample includes around 210,000 clones, 89% of them seen just once. Material: PBMCs or T cells enriched from blood (not recorded which). The source is a woman between 18 and 30 years old who had recovered from COVID-19.

V is TRBV29-1 and J is TRBJ1-1, with TRBD1 identical over 10 bases. With 7 bases clipped from V and 6 bases from J, the junction kept 11 bases outside the gene matches. This CDR3 comprises 14 residues. Germline V gene lookup returns CDR1 SQVTM and CDR2 ANQGSEA. CDR3 sequence (DNA): TGCAGCGCCTTAGACGACAGGGGGCAATCTGAAGCTTTCTTT. Its translation is CSALDDRGQSEAFF.

The rearrangement joins TRBV6-5 to TRBJ1-2; weak D call: TRBD1 (6 bases). Trimming pared 2 bases from V and 8 bases from J, leaving 15 bases between. Germline V lookup: CDR1 MNHEY, CDR2 SVGAGI. CDR3 length equals 14 residues. The CDR3 loop reads CASSYTLGGHGYTF. In DNA, the CDR3 is TGTGCCAGCAGTTACACGTTGGGGGGGCACGGCTACACCTTC.

The chain carries TRBV7-2 and TRBJ2-2; TRBD1 is a possible D gene (5 bases). The V and J ends lost 3 bases and 1 base respectively, with 12 bases between them. The germline V gene has CDR1 SGHTA and CDR2 FQGNSA. This CDR3 spans 16 amino acids. CDR3 bases: TGTGCCAGCAGCTTTAGGGGTAGGGGGAACACCGGGGAGCTGTTTTTT. Protein sequence: CASSFRGRGNTGELFF.

The rearrangement uses TRBV2 and TRBJ2-6, with D uncertain. The ends were cut back, 8 bases at V and 4 bases at J, with 6 bases in the middle. Germline V gives CDR1 SNHLY, CDR2 FYNNEI. The CDR3 covers 12 residues. The CDR3 protein is CASVVGANVLTF. The DNA of the CDR3 is TGTGCCAGCGTCGTGGGGGCCAACGTCCTGACTTTC.

The chain combines TRBV9 with TRBJ2-1, with 7 bases identical to TRBD2. This CDR3 is built from 16 residues. Germline loops: CDR1 SGDLS, CDR2 YYNGEE. V dropped 0 bases and J dropped 0; count of bases not matched to a gene: 3. CDR3 sequence: CASSVAGGSSYNEQFF. CDR3 bases: TGTGCCAGCAGCGTAGCGGGGGGAAGCTCCTACAATGAGCAGTTCTTC.

The chain carries TRBV6-5 and TRBJ2-3, with D tentatively TRBD1 (6 bases). Germline values: CDR1 MNHEY, CDR2 SVGAGI. The CDR3 consists of 15 residues. V was cut by 11 bases and J by 2 bases, with 20 bases left in between. The DNA of the CDR3 is TGTGCCGGCCAAGTACAGGGTTGGGACACAGATACGCAGTATTTT. It translates to CAGQVQGWDTDTQYF.

The chain links TRBV5-5 to TRBJ1-3; D might be TRBD1 (6 bases). Trimming took 3 bases from V and 0 from J, leaving 13 bases between them. Germline V CDR1 and CDR2: SGHKS, YYEKEE (reference sequence). The length of the CDR3 is 16 residues. The CDR3 here is CASSWWDTSSGNTIYF. CDR3 DNA sequence: TGTGCCAGCAGCTGGTGGGACACGAGCTCTGGAAACACCATATATTTT.

This chain joins TRBV7-2 and TRBJ2-3, with 14 bases aligning to TRBD2. This CDR3 is 17 amino acids long. CDR1 SGHTA and CDR2 FQGNSA come from the germline V gene. V was clipped by 4 bases and J by 2 bases; unmatched bases: 5. The CDR3 sequence is CASSSGLAGVHTDTQYF. In DNA form, the CDR3 reads TGTGCCAGCAGCTCGGGACTAGCGGGGGTCCACACAGATACGCAGTATTTT.

The V call is TRBV29-1, the J call TRBJ1-3; maybe TRBD1 (6 bases). The CDR3 contains 15 residues. V gave up 4 bases and J gave up 0 bases, with 13 bases separating them. The germline gives CDR1 SQVTM, CDR2 ANQGSEA. CDR3 coding DNA: TGCAGCGTTGTAGGGGACACGAGCTCTGGAAACACCATATATTTT. The encoded protein is CSVVGDTSSGNTIYF. The full variable domain, rest sourced from reference TRBV29-1 and TRBJ1-3, is SAVISQKPSRDICQRGTSLTIQCQVDSQVTMMFWYRQQPGQSLTLIATANQGSEATYESGFVIDKFPISRPNLTFSTLTVSNMSPEDSSIYLCSVVGDTSSGNTIYFGEGSWLTVV.

The chain is built from TRBV19 and TRBJ2-5; D is ambiguous. The CDR3 length is 15 residues. Germline V CDR1 and CDR2: LNHDA, SQIVND (reference sequence). Between the trimmed V and J ends, which lost 3 bases and 2 bases, there was a span of 13 bases. The CDR3 bases are TGTGCCAGTAGTATGACATACACTTTACAAGAGACCCAGTACTTC. Protein: CASSMTYTLQETQYF.

To note about this clone: Additional DNA sequences in this sample encode the identical CDR3. The chain combines TRBV9 with TRBJ2-2, with a possible D match to TRBD2 (6 bases). Trimming removed 0 bases from V and 0 bases from J, with 6 bases in between. The length of the CDR3 is 15 residues. The germline V gene has CDR1 SGDLS and CDR2 YYNGEE. CDR3 sequence (DNA): TGTGCCAGCAGCGTAGGGGGGGCGAACACCGGGGAGCTGTTTTTT. Its translation is CASSVGGANTGELFF.

J is TRBJ2-3 and V is TRBV7-9; D is possibly TRBD2 (5 bases). Germline-derived CDR1 and CDR2 are SEHNR and FQNEAQ (reference sequence). The CDR3 loop spans 15 amino acids. Trimming cost V 5 bases and J 2 bases, with 14 bases left between them. CDR3: CASSLTPRDTDTQYF. CDR3 in DNA: TGTGCCAGCAGCCTTACCCCGAGGGACACAGATACGCAGTATTTT.

This chain joins TRBV3-1 (or the pseudogene TRBV3-2) and TRBJ1-6, with D uncertain. Trimming took off 0 bases at V and 7 bases at J, with 7 bases between the two ends. The CDR3 is 14 residues long. The V gene's germline CDR1 is LGHDT and CDR2 YNNKEL (reference sequence). Here the CDR3 reads CASSQDGMNSPLHF. The CDR3 nucleotides read TGTGCCAGCAGCCAAGACGGGATGAATTCACCCCTCCACTTT.

J is TRBJ1-6 and V is TRBV6-5, with 9 nucleotides matching TRBD1. The length of the CDR3 is 15 residues. Germline lookup yields CDR1 MNHEY and CDR2 SVGAGI. The junction had 2 bases not matched to a gene; V was cut back by 0 bases and J by 8 bases. The chain's CDR3 is CASSYSGQGDSPLHF. DNA for the CDR3: TGTGCCAGCAGTTACTCGGGACAGGGAGATTCACCCCTCCACTTT.

This clone was picked up one time. V usage is TRBV7-9 and J usage is TRBJ1-2; the D is unclear. With 4 bases removed from V and 4 bases from J, the gap between germline ends came to 16 bases. Germline-derived CDR1 and CDR2 are SEHNR and FQNEAQ (reference sequence). This CDR3 region has 15 residues. The CDR3: CASSSPHWRPYGYTF. The DNA for the CDR3 is TGTGCCAGCAGCTCCCCCCACTGGCGGCCCTATGGCTACACCTTC.

Only one count was recorded for this clone. V gene TRBV7-2 combines with J gene TRBJ1-4; the match to TRBD1 covers 9 bases. In germline, CDR1 is SGHTA, CDR2 FQGNSA. This CDR3 is built from 14 residues. V trimming: 3 bases; J trimming: 4 bases; junction bases outside the gene matches: 0. The CDR3 protein is CASSLTGGNEKLFF. For the CDR3, the DNA is TGTGCCAGCAGCTTGACAGGGGGTAATGAAAAACTGTTTTTT.

The chain links TRBV21-1 to TRBJ2-1; TRBD2, as called in the table, went unchecked against the DNA. TRBV21-1 is a pseudogene. The CDR3 totals 13 residues. CDR3 residues: CANKRGVFNEQFF. Written as DNA, the CDR3 is TGTGCCAACAAACGGGGGGTATTCAATGAGCAGTTCTTC.

The chain uses TRBV11-2 and TRBJ1-1; perhaps TRBD1 as D (6 bases). This CDR3 region has 15 residues. Germline V gives CDR1 SGHAT, CDR2 FQNNGV. V was shortened by 6 bases and J by 2 bases, with 16 bases between the two germline ends. CDR3 amino acids: CASRALRTVNTEAFF. The CDR3 region has the DNA TGTGCCAGCAGGGCTCTACGGACAGTTAACACTGAAGCTTTCTTT.

The chain has TRBV2 and TRBJ2-5; D perhaps matches TRBD1 (6 bases). V lost 6 bases to trimming and J lost 5 bases, with 16 bases between them. This CDR3 spans 14 amino acids. Per germline, CDR1 SNHLY and CDR2 FYNNEI. The CDR3 loop reads CASSSEGVGETQYF. The CDR3 DNA is TGTGCCAGCAGCTCCGAGGGGGTTGGGGAGACCCAGTACTTC.

The rearrangement uses TRBV28 and TRBJ2-7, with TRBD2 matching 8 bases. Losses at the gene ends were 3 bases for V and 0 bases for J; bases not matched to a gene: 1. The CDR3 extends over 14 amino acids. CDR1 and CDR2 (germline): MDHEN, SYDVKM. The CDR3 sequence is CASSLRGDSYEQYF. CDR3 coding DNA: TGTGCCAGCAGTTTGCGGGGGGACTCCTACGAGCAGTACTTC.